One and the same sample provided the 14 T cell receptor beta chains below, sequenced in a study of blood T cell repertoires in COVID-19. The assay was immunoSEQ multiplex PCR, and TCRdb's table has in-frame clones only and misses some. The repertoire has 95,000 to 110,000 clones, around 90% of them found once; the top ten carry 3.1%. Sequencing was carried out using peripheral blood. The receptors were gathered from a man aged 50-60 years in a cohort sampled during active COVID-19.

The CDR3 region is CASSVSSRGDYGYTF. The CDR3, as DNA: TGTGCCAGCAGTGTCTCGTCCCGGGGAGACTATGGCTACACCTTC. This chain links TRBV6-4 with TRBJ1-2; D unclear. Germline CDR1 MRHNA, CDR2 SNTAGT. The CDR3 is made up of 15 amino acids. Trimming took off 4 bases at V and 3 bases at J, with 15 bases between the two ends.

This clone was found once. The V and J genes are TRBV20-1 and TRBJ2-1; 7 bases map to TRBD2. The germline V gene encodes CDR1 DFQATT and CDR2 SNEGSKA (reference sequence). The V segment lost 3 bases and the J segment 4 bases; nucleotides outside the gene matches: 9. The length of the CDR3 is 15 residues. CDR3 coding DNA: TGCAGTGCTAGTAGAAGGCGGGGGACTTACAATGAGCAGTTCTTC. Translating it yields CSASRRRGTYNEQFF.

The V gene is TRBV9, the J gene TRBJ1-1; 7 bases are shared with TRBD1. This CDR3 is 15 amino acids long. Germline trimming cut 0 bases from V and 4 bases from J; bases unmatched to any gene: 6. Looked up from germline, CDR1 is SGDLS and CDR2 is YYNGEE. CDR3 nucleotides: TGTGCCAGCAGCGTAGCCGGGACAGAGGGCACTGAAGCTTTCTTT. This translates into CASSVAGTEGTEAFF.

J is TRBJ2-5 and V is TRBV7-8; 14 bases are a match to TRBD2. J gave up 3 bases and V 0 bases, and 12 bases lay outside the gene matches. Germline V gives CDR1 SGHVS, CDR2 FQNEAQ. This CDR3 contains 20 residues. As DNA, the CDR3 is TGTGCCAGCAGCTTAGCCCCGGTTTCCGGACTAGCGGGGGGTAAAGAGACCCAGTACTTC. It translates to CASSLAPVSGLAGGKETQYF.

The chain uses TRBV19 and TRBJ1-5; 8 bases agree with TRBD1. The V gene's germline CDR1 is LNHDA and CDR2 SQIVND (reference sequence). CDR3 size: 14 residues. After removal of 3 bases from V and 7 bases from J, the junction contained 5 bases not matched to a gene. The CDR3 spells CASSISRGLQPQHF. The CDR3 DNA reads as TGTGCCAGTAGTATTAGCAGGGGGCTCCAGCCCCAGCATTTT.

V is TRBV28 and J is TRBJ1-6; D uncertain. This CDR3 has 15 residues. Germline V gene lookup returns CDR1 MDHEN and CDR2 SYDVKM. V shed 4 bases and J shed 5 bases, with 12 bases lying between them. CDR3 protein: CASSSPGLDNSPLHF. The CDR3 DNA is TGTGCCAGCAGTTCGCCCGGACTGGATAATTCACCCCTCCACTTT.

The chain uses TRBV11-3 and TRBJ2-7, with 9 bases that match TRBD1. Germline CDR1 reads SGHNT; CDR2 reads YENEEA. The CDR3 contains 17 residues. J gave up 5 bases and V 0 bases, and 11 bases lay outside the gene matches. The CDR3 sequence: CASSLDQPGTGLDEQYF. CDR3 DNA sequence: TGTGCCAGCAGCTTAGACCAACCCGGGACAGGGCTCGACGAGCAGTACTTC. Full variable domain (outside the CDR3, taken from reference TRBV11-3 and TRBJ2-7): EAGVVQSPRYKIIEKKQPVAFWCNPISGHNTLYWYLQNLGQGPELLIRYENEEAVDDSQLPKDRFSAERLKGVDSTLKIQPAELGDSAVYLCASSLDQPGTGLDEQYFGPGTRLTVT.

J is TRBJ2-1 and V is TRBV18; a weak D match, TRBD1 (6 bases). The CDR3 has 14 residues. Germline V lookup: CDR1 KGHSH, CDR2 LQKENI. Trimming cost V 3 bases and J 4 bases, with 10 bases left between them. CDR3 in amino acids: CASSPRRGYNEQFF. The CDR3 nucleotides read TGTGCCAGCTCACCCAGAAGGGGGTACAATGAGCAGTTCTTC.

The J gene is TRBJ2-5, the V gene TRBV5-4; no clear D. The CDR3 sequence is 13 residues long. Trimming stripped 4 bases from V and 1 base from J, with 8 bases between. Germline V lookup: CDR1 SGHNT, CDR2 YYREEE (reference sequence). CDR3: CASSRQIQETQYF. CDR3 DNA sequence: TGTGCCAGCAGCCGACAAATCCAAGAGACCCAGTACTTC.

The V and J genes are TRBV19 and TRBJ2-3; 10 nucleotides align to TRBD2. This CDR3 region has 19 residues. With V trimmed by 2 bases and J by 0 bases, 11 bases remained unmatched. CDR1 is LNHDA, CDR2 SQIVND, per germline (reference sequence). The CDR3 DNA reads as TGTGCCAGTAGTATAATTAGCGGGGGGCCGTTTTCTAGCACAGATACGCAGTATTTT. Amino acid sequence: CASSIISGGPFSSTDTQYF.

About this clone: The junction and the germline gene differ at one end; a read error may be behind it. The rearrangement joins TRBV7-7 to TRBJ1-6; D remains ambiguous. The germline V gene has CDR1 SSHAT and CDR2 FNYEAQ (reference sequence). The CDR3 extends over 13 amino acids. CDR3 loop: CASSAAANSPLHF. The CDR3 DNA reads TGTGCTAGCAGCGCAGCGGCTAATTCACCCCTCCACTTT.

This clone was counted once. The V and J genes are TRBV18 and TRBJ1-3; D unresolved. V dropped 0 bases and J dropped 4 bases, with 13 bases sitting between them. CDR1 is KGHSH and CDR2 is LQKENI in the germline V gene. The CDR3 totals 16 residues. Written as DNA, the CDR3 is TGTGCCAGCTCACCACCGTCAAGCTCCTCCGGAAACACCATATATTTT. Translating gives CASSPPSSSSGNTIYF.

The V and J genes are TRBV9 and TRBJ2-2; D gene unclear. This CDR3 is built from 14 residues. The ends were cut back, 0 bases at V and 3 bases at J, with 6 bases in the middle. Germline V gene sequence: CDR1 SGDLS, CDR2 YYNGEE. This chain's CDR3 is CASSVASDTGELFF. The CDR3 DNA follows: TGTGCCAGCAGCGTAGCTTCGGACACCGGGGAGCTGTTTTTT.

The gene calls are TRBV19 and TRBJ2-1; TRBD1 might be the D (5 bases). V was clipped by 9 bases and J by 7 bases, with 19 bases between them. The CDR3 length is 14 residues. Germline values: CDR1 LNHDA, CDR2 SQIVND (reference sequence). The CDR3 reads CASSRASLLNEQFF. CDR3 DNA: TGTGCCAGCTCCAGGGCGTCTCTTTTGAATGAGCAGTTCTTC.